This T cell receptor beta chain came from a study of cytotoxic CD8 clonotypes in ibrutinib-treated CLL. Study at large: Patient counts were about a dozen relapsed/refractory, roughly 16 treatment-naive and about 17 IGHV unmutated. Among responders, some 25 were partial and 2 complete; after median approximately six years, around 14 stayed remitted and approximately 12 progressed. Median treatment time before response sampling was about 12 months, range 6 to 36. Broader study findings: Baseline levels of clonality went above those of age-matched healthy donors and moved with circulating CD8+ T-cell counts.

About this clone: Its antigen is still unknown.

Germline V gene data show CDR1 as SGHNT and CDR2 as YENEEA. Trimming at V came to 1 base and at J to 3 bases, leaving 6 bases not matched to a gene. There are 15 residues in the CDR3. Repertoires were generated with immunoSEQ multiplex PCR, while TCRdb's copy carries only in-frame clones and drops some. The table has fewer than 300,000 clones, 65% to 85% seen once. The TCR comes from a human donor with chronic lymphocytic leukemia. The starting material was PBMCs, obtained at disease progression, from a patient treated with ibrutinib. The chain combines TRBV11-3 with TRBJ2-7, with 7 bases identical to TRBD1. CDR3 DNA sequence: TGTGCCAGCAGCTTAGGACAGGGAAGCCACTACGAGCAGTACTTC. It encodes CASSLGQGSHYEQYF.